Shown below are 22 T cell receptor beta chains from a single sample sequenced in a study of blood T cell repertoires in COVID-19. TCRdb keeps only in-frame clones here, not all; method: immunoSEQ multiplex PCR. There are 100,000 to 110,000 clones in the sample; 80% occur only once, and 31% lies in the top ten. The sequenced material came from peripheral blood. Receptors were obtained from a man aged 70-80 years with active or convalescent COVID-19.

The chain employs TRBV24-1 and TRBJ2-3; D unresolved. Germline CDR1 and CDR2: KGHDR and SFDVKD. Trimming pared 3 bases from V and 5 bases from J, leaving 8 bases between. The CDR3 is 13 amino acids. CDR3 amino acids: CATSDPSRDTQYF. The CDR3 nucleotides are TGTGCCACCAGTGATCCGAGCCGAGATACGCAGTATTTT.

This sequence joins TRBV28 and TRBJ1-5; D is possibly TRBD1 (5 bases). Between the trimmed V and J ends, which lost 5 bases and 3 bases, there was a span of 14 bases. This CDR3 has 15 amino acids. CDR1 is MDHEN, CDR2 SYDVKM, per germline. CDR3 loop: CASSDDSSLNQPQHF. The CDR3 coding sequence is TGTGCCAGCAGTGACGACAGCTCTCTCAATCAGCCCCAGCATTTT.

This rearrangement joins TRBV7-2 to TRBJ2-1, with D tentatively TRBD2 (6 bases). The germline V gene has CDR1 SGHTA and CDR2 FQGNSA. Trimming stripped 1 base from V and 4 bases from J, with 11 bases between. This CDR3 has 15 residues. CDR3 in amino acids: CASSLEAGGYNEQFF. CDR3 bases: TGTGCCAGCAGCTTAGAAGCGGGCGGGTACAATGAGCAGTTCTTC.

The chain recombines TRBV5-5 with TRBJ2-3, with 16 bases matching TRBD2. Germline CDR1 is SGHKS and CDR2 is YYEKEE (reference sequence). V gave up 4 bases and J gave up 5 bases; unmatched junction bases: 7. CDR3 length: 17 amino acids. The CDR3 DNA is TGTGCCAGCAGCAGGGGACTAGCGGGAGGGGTGGTAGATACGCAGTATTTT. Protein: CASSRGLAGGVVDTQYF.

The rearrangement uses TRBV5-1 and TRBJ2-1; 8 nucleotides line up with TRBD2. The J segment lost 3 bases and the V segment lost 0 bases, leaving 11 bases of the junction unmatched. The germline V gene has CDR1 SGHRS and CDR2 YFSETQ. This CDR3 spans 18 amino acids. CDR3 in amino acids: CASSLANSIGRDYNEQFF. In DNA form, the CDR3 reads TGCGCCAGCAGCTTGGCCAATAGCATCGGGAGGGACTACAATGAGCAGTTCTTC.

The DNA for the CDR3 is TGTGCCAGCAGCACTTCGGGGCACAGGGGAAACGAGCAGTACTTC. Translation gives CASSTSGHRGNEQYF. The rearrangement joins TRBV3-1 (or the pseudogene TRBV3-2) to TRBJ2-7, with 7 bases fitting TRBD1. The V segment lost 5 bases and the J segment 5 bases; nucleotides outside the gene matches: 12. Germline CDR1 is LGHDT and CDR2 is YNNKEL (reference sequence). The CDR3 has 15 amino acids.

The V call is TRBV1, the J call TRBJ1-2; TRBD1 is taken as the D call from the table, unchecked against the DNA. TRBV1 is a listed pseudogene. The CDR3 length is 15 residues. CDR3 sequence (DNA): TGCACCAGCAGCTTACAAGAATCATATAACTATGGCTACACCTTC. Its translation is CTSSLQESYNYGYTF.

This rearrangement joins TRBV7-2 to TRBJ1-2; 7 bases are a match to TRBD1. The CDR3 contains 12 residues. The V gene's germline CDR1 is SGHTA and CDR2 FQGNSA. The V segment lost 6 bases and the J segment 9 bases; nucleotides outside the gene matches: 7. This CDR3 is CASRQGGNRYTF. CDR3 coding DNA: TGTGCCAGCAGACAAGGGGGCAATCGCTACACCTTC.

This chain uses TRBV19 with TRBJ1-1, with D possibly matching TRBD1 (5 bases). Germline values: CDR1 LNHDA, CDR2 SQIVND (reference sequence). V lost 7 bases to trimming and J lost 5 bases, with 20 bases between them. The CDR3 covers 15 residues. The DNA of the CDR3 is TGTGCCAGTACCCCAGGTGGGGCCCCTGGGACTGAAGCTTTCTTT. This translates into CASTPGGAPGTEAFF.

V and J are TRBV9 and TRBJ2-7; TRBD2 agrees at 13 bases. Germline CDR1 is SGDLS and CDR2 is YYNGEE. The junction had 11 bases not matched to a gene; V was cut back by 3 bases and J by 5 bases. The CDR3 contains 17 residues. This CDR3 reads CASSAGAGLAGDHEQYF. DNA of the CDR3: TGTGCCAGCAGCGCAGGCGCCGGACTAGCGGGAGACCACGAGCAGTACTTC.

V is TRBV28 and J is TRBJ2-1, with TRBD2 matching 7 bases. Losses at the gene ends were 5 bases for V and 9 bases for J; bases not matched to a gene: 7. Germline CDR1 MDHEN, CDR2 SYDVKM. The CDR3 runs 13 residues. The CDR3 sequence: CASSPGGEGEQFF. Written as DNA, the CDR3 is TGTGCCAGCAGTCCTGGGGGGGAGGGTGAGCAGTTCTTC.

V is TRBV14 and J is TRBJ1-2; 9 nucleotides agree with TRBD1. CDR3 size: 19 residues. V shed 2 bases and J 4 bases; nucleotides not matched to a gene: 17. Per the germline V gene, CDR1 is SGHDN and CDR2 is FVKESK. In DNA, the CDR3 is TGTGCCAGCAGCCAACACGCCGGGACAGGGCCCGAATACCTCTATGGCTACACCTTC. It encodes CASSQHAGTGPEYLYGYTF.

The chain employs TRBV7-2 and TRBJ2-7, with 8 bases fitting TRBD1. The CDR3 runs 17 residues. The ends lost 5 bases at V and 6 bases at J; junction bases unmatched: 18. Per the germline V gene, CDR1 is SGHTA and CDR2 is FQGNSA. CDR3 nucleotide sequence: TGTGCCAGCAGCGAAAGAAGTTCTCGGACAGGGATAGGCGAGCAGTACTTC. Encoded protein: CASSERSSRTGIGEQYF.

The chain uses TRBV5-1 and TRBJ2-1; TRBD1 might be the D (6 bases). Germline CDR1 is SGHRS and CDR2 is YFSETQ. Trimming took off 4 bases at V and 5 bases at J, with 25 bases between the two ends. The length of the CDR3 is 18 residues. CDR3 nucleotides: TGCGCCAGCAGCCCCTCGTTAGCGTCTGGGGGCTCTGACAATGAGCAGTTCTTC. Translation: CASSPSLASGGSDNEQFF.

The chain uses TRBV6-2 or TRBV6-3 and TRBJ1-5, with 7 bases matching TRBD1. The germline CDR1 and CDR2 sequences are MNHEY and SVGEGT. The junction had 22 bases not matched to a gene; V was cut back by 7 bases and J by 4 bases. The CDR3 contains 19 residues. The CDR3 DNA reads as TGTGCCAGCAACCCCCTGGGAAGCATAACCGGGACAGCTAATCAGCCCCAGCATTTT. This encodes CASNPLGSITGTANQPQHF.

This clone was counted between two and nine times. This chain connects TRBV7-8 to TRBJ1-4; tentatively, D is TRBD1 (5 bases). V was pared by 0 bases and J by 6 bases, with 11 bases between. The CDR3 runs to 15 residues. The germline gives CDR1 SGHVS, CDR2 FQNEAQ. CDR3 coding DNA: TGTGCCAGCAGCTTAGCAGGGGCTGGTGATGAAAAACTGTTTTTT. This translates into CASSLAGAGDEKLFF. The variable domain in full, completed from reference TRBV7-8 and TRBJ1-4, reads GAGVSQSPRYKVAKRGQDVALRCDPISGHVSLFWYQQALGQGPEFLTYFQNEAQLDKSGLPSDRFFAERPEGSVSTLKIQRTQQEDSAVYLCASSLAGAGDEKLFFGSGTQLSVL.

The chain uses TRBV7-3 and TRBJ1-2, with 10 bases that match TRBD1. Unmatched junction bases numbered 4, after V lost 5 bases and J lost 4 bases. The CDR3 extends over 14 amino acids. Germline V gene lookup returns CDR1 SGHTA and CDR2 FQGTGA. Written as DNA, the CDR3 is TGTGCCAGCAGCAACGGGACAGGGGTCTATGGCTACACCTTC. Its protein is CASSNGTGVYGYTF.

This chain uses TRBV29-1 with TRBJ2-7, with 9 bases that match TRBD1. The trim removed 6 bases at V and 2 bases at J, leaving 5 bases unmatched. This CDR3 region has 13 residues. Germline V gene lookup returns CDR1 SQVTM and CDR2 ANQGSEA. The CDR3, as DNA: TGCAGCGTCGCCGGGACAGGGACCTACGAGCAGTACTTC. Its protein product is CSVAGTGTYEQYF.

This clone was seen only a few times. The CDR3 region is CASSLLPSGDHGELFF. DNA for the CDR3: TGTGCCAGCAGCTTGTTACCTAGCGGGGATCACGGGGAGCTGTTTTTT. V usage is TRBV7-9 and J usage is TRBJ2-2, with TRBD2 matching 9 bases. The CDR3 is made up of 16 amino acids. V lost 3 bases and J lost 7; bases outside the gene matches: 9. The germline V gene encodes CDR1 SEHNR and CDR2 FQNEAQ (reference sequence).

This chain uses TRBV4-2 with TRBJ1-6; possible D gene TRBD1, 5 bases. V was pared by 3 bases and J by 5 bases, with 8 bases between. Germline CDR1 is LGHNA and CDR2 is YNFKEQ. The CDR3 has 14 residues. Here the CDR3 DNA reads TGTGCCAGCAGCCACTGGGGGGATAATTCACCCCTCCACTTT. Translated, it gives CASSHWGDNSPLHF.

This clone was seen just once. This chain connects TRBV5-5 to TRBJ1-2; the match to TRBD1 covers 9 bases. The CDR3 has 13 amino acids. Germline lookup yields CDR1 SGHKS and CDR2 YYEKEE (reference sequence). V dropped 4 bases and J dropped 4; count of bases not matched to a gene: 2. CDR3: CASSGTGTYGYTF. The CDR3 DNA reads as TGTGCCAGCAGCGGGACAGGGACCTATGGCTACACCTTC.

V gene TRBV12-3 or TRBV12-4 combines with J gene TRBJ1-2; 8 positions agree with TRBD1. V dropped 5 bases and J dropped 4; count of bases not matched to a gene: 3. This CDR3 is 13 amino acids long. The CDR3 here is CASSRGTGYGYTF. The CDR3 DNA follows: TGTGCCAGCAGTCGTGGGACAGGCTATGGCTACACCTTC.